This T cell receptor (beta chain) was sequenced in a study of monozygotic twins with inflammatory bowel disease. Making cDNA involved eight separate reactions per sample. TCRdb re-called the 5' RACE reads; every CDR3 protein appears as one record, without DNA. This listing includes roughly 330,000 distinct CDR3 sequences. Whole-study findings and limits: IBD patients showed reduced TCRbeta diversity (inverse Simpson) versus healthy co-twins.

Looked up from germline, CDR1 is DFQATT and CDR2 is SNEGSKA (reference sequence). This CDR3 comprises 13 residues. Concerning this clonotype: Antigen specificity is unknown.

The sequence came from a human donor with ulcerative colitis or Crohn's disease, or a healthy co-twin of an affected twin (not recorded which). V usage is TRBV20-1 and J usage is TRBJ1-2; the TCRdb call, TRBD1, lacks DNA for checking. Sequencing was done on a sample of blood. CDR3 sequence: CSATDRVGYGYTF.